This T cell receptor (beta chain) was recorded in a study of regulatory T cells in long-lasting Graves disease. The TCR beta library used iRepertoire HTBI primers with Arm-PCR amplification of CDR3. MiXCR, run by TCRdb on the multiplex PCR reads, gives a single entry per CDR3 protein. The table has about 530,000 distinct CDR3 sequences, about 16% seen once; the top ten hold just under 25%. With 3 bases clipped from V and 5 bases from J, the junction kept 9 bases outside the gene matches. The CDR3 runs 16 residues. In germline, CDR1 is MDHEN, CDR2 SYDVKM. This clonotype has a count of ten or more. Time point here: newly diagnosed GD, antithyroid drugs for less than 3 months. Making the TCR library involved RNA that had been extracted from PBMCs. The collection involved drawing roughly 10 milliliters of peripheral blood into EDTA tubes. The same specimen was also included in a second study, on T cells in Graves' hyperthyroidism and ophthalmopathy. That paper adds: Using the HTBI primer set, a first-round RT-PCR was run on the TCR CDR3.

The sequence was obtained from a middle-aged woman with Graves disease. This material consisted of peripheral blood mononuclear cells (PBMCs), taken at new diagnosis, from a patient treated with antithyroid drugs. The chain is built from TRBV28 and TRBJ2-3; TRBD2 agrees at 9 bases. The CDR3 reads CASSFASGTSLDTQYF. The CDR3 coding sequence is TGTGCCAGCAGTTTCGCCTCCGGGACTAGCTTAGATACGCAGTATTTT.